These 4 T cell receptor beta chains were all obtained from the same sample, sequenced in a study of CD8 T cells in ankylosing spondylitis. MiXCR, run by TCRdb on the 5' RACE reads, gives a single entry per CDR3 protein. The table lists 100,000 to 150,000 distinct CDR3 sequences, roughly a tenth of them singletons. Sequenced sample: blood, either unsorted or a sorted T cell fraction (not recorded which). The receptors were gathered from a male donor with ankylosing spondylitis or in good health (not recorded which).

The CDR3 sequence is CSAYQTSLYTQYF. Here the CDR3 DNA reads TGCAGTGCTTACCAGACTAGCTTATATACGCAGTATTTT. The chain couples TRBV20-1 to TRBJ2-3; the match to TRBD2 covers 7 bases. The CDR3 spans 13 residues. The trim removed 5 bases at V and 7 bases at J, leaving 9 bases unmatched. Germline V gene lookup returns CDR1 DFQATT and CDR2 SNEGSKA (reference sequence).

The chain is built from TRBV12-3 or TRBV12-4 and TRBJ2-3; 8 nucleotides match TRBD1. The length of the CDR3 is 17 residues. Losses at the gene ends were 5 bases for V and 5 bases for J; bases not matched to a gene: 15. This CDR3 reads CASSPNTGTGVGDTQYF. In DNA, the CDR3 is TGTGCCAGCAGTCCGAACACCGGGACAGGAGTAGGAGATACGCAGTATTTT.

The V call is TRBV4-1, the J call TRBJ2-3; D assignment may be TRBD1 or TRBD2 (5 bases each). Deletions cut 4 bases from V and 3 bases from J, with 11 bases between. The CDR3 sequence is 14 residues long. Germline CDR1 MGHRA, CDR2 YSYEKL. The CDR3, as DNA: TGCGCCAGCAGCCCCAGCGAGGGGACAGATACGCAGTATTTT. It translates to CASSPSEGTDTQYF.

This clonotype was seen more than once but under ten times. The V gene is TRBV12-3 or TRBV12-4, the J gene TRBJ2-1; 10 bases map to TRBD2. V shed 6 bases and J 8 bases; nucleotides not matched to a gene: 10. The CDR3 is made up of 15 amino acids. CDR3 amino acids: CASSPGTSVGHEQFF. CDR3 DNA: TGTGCCAGCAGCCCCGGGACTAGCGTGGGCCATGAGCAGTTCTTC.